This T cell receptor beta chain was identified in a study of low-dose radiotherapy and immunotherapy resistance in tumors. The wider study: Dosing for Cohort 2 consisted of 1 Gy per fraction every two weeks, reaching a total of 13 Gy over 26 weeks.

Time point in this sample: after trial treatment. Treatment of the sample: LDRT plus nivolumab, ipilimumab, low-dose cyclophosphamide and aspirin (RACIN trial). In this sample, this clonotype turned up once. From germline, CDR1 is SGHDT and CDR2 YYEEEE. V dropped 4 bases and J dropped 4 bases, with 11 bases sitting between them. This CDR3 is 13 amino acids long. TRAV and TRBV primers primed cDNA for both TCRalpha and TCRbeta. TCR amplification involved 20 PCR cycles with a constant-region primer and V-primer adapter. TCRdb re-analysed the reads in MiXCR, keeping a single row per CDR3 protein. The sample comprises about 39,000 distinct CDR3 sequences, less than 25% of which are singletons, and 9.2% rests with the top ten.

The specimen was PBMCs, collected after low-dose radiotherapy plus immunotherapy. The V gene is TRBV5-6, the J gene TRBJ1-2; D gene unclear. This receptor was identified in a female donor with ovarian cancer. The CDR3 bases are TGTGCCAGCAGCCCTTGGGCGGTCTATGGCTACACCTTC. Its translation: CASSPWAVYGYTF.